The source of this T cell receptor (beta chain) is a study of beta chain features in type 1 diabetes. Study-level results: Moderate but significant shortening of TCRB CDR3s was recorded in all four CD4+ subsets from Type 1 diabetes patients. Fewer junction insertions and more nucleotide deletions appeared in type 1 diabetes patients. Cells with high TCR expression could be over-represented when cDNA is sequenced.

CD45RO/CCR7/CD25/CD127/CD95/CD27 separated CD4+ naive, central memory, regulatory and stem cell-like memory cells by sorting. In this sample, this clone turned up a few times. Its antigen is undetermined. Every isolated RNA sample was fully reverse transcribed, so sequencing captured expressed TCRB transcripts. Assay: immunoSEQ multiplex PCR; the TCRdb copy retains only in-frame clones and omits some. The sample contains under 500,000 clones, over 25% of which appear only once. This TCR derives from a man aged 18 to 29 in good health. The sequenced material came from naive CD4+ T cells from blood.

CDR3 DNA sequence: TGTGCCAGCAGCCAAGATTTGCGCCCGAACAACGAGCAGTACTTC. Translating it yields CASSQDLRPNNEQYF. This chain joins TRBV14 and TRBJ2-7, with D hard to call. Germline V lookup: CDR1 SGHDN, CDR2 FVKESK. This CDR3 is built from 15 residues. With 0 bases removed from V and 5 bases from J, the gap between germline ends came to 14 bases.